This TCR beta chain was profiled in a study of a mutant IDH1 vaccine in newly diagnosed glioma. Time point noted: week 23, last vaccination. One vaccine dose held 300 ug of mutant IDH1 20-mer peptide and came with topical imiquimod. Note on this clone: Its antigen is unknown.

Profiling relied on immunoSEQ multiplex PCR, and the TCRdb table lists in-frame clones only, not all of them. The sample holds tens of thousands of clones, about 81% seen once. The receptor's source is a woman aged 40 to 55 with glioma. Some clones in this sample may be carry-over from other donors' samples. Sequences were derived from PBMCs, sampled from a glioma patient whose treatment included an IDH1 peptide vaccine.

In DNA, the CDR3 is TGTGCCAGCAGTTACTCGGGCAATAACAAAGGGAACACCATATATTTT. This translates into CASSYSGNNKGNTIYF. The chain recombines TRBV6-5 with TRBJ1-3; D uncertain. Germline CDR1 and CDR2: MNHEY and SVGAGI. With 0 bases removed from V and 7 bases from J, the gap between germline ends came to 16 bases. The CDR3 totals 16 residues.